This TCR beta chain stems from a study of blood T cell repertoires in COVID-19. Across the whole study: The United States, Italy and Spain provided the acute and convalescent COVID-19 samples.

Measured with immunoSEQ multiplex PCR; TCRdb has only the in-frame clones, and not every one. Of around 200,000 clones listed, roughly nine tenths are singletons. The CDR3 is 11 amino acids. V shed 2 bases and J 14 bases; nucleotides not matched to a gene: 3. Germline-derived CDR1 and CDR2 are MNHEY and SMNVEV (reference sequence). Sequencing was performed on peripheral blood. The chain joins TRBV27 to TRBJ2-1; 7 nucleotides match TRBD2. The sequence derives from a middle-aged man with acute or convalescent COVID-19. CDR3 DNA sequence: TGTGCCAGCAGTTTAGGGGACTATGAGTTCTTC. Its translation: CASSLGDYEFF.